A selection of T cell receptor beta chains follows, all from one sample in a study of blood T cell repertoires in COVID-19. Clones were sequenced by immunoSEQ multiplex PCR, and TCRdb holds only the in-frame ones, with some missing. The table records approximately 190,000 clones, around four fifths of them present only once. The specimen was peripheral blood. These receptors were obtained from a woman aged 40 to 55 with acute or convalescent COVID-19. The CDR3 runs from the conserved cysteine through the conserved F or W. The D gene is left open where the match is weak. Clone sizes are given selectively: once, few, many, or a class where the clone is expanded.

size: NA; J: TRBJ1-6; V: TRBV3-1/TRBV3-2; D: NA; CDR3: CASSQGIRGNSPLHF; DNA: TGTGCCAGCAGCCAAGGGATTAGAGGTAATTCACCCCTCCACTTT
size: NA; J: TRBJ1-5; V: TRBV6-5; D: NA; CDR3: CASSYGQTTGNQPQHF; DNA: TGTGCCAGCAGTTATGGGCAGACGACCGGCAATCAGCCCCAGCATTTT
size: once; J: TRBJ2-3; V: TRBV9; D: NA; CDR3: CASSAPPAGNLDTQYF; DNA: TGTGCCAGCAGCGCCCCCCCCGCGGGGAACCTTGATACGCAGTATTTT
size: once; J: TRBJ2-1; V: TRBV6-5; D: TRBD2; CDR3: CASRSTSGTYNEQFF; DNA: TGTGCCAGCAGATCGACTAGCGGGACTTACAATGAGCAGTTCTTC
size: once; J: TRBJ2-7; V: TRBV19; D: TRBD1; CDR3: CASRRLGDSDLYEQYF; DNA: TGTGCCAGTAGGCGGCTGGGGGACAGCGATCTGTACGAGCAGTACTTC
size: NA; J: TRBJ2-5; V: TRBV19; D: NA; CDR3: CASRGHPGETQYF; DNA: TGTGCCAGTAGGGGGCACCCCGGGGAGACCCAGTACTTC
size: NA; J: TRBJ2-7; V: TRBV11-3; D: TRBD1; CDR3: CASSSGQGSYEQYF; DNA: TGTGCCAGCAGCTCTGGACAGGGTTCCTACGAGCAGTACTTC
size: NA; J: TRBJ1-3; V: TRBV19; D: NA; CDR3: CASNRQSSGNTIYF; DNA: TGTGCCAGTAATCGACAGAGCTCTGGAAACACCATATATTTT
size: NA; J: TRBJ1-4; V: TRBV4-2; D: NA; CDR3: CASSHLRGEKLFF; DNA: TGTGCCAGCAGCCATCTCCGGGGGGAAAAACTGTTTTTT
size: few; J: TRBJ2-1; V: TRBV4-1; D: TRBD2; CDR3: CASSQEGLASGPDNEQFF; DNA: TGCGCCAGCAGCCAAGAAGGGTTGGCTAGCGGACCCGACAATGAGCAGTTCTTC
size: few; J: TRBJ1-2; V: TRBV28; D: TRBD1; CDR3: CASSFPGQGTRGYTF; DNA: TGTGCCAGCAGTTTCCCTGGACAGGGAACGCGTGGCTACACCTTC
size: NA; J: TRBJ2-1; V: TRBV18; D: TRBD2; CDR3: CASSPPGLAAATEQFF; DNA: TGTGCCAGCTCACCACCGGGACTAGCAGCGGCCACTGAGCAGTTCTTC
size: few; J: TRBJ2-7; V: TRBV18; D: NA; CDR3: CASSPNPGARGEQYF; DNA: TGTGCCAGCTCACCAAATCCAGGGGCGCGGGGGGAGCAGTACTTC
size: NA; J: TRBJ2-3; V: TRBV7-6; D: NA; CDR3: CASSPSGWFTDTQYF; DNA: TGTGCCAGCAGCCCGTCAGGGTGGTTCACAGATACGCAGTATTTT
size: NA; J: TRBJ1-2; V: TRBV20-1; D: NA; CDR3: CSNSQQPGYTF; DNA: TGCAGTAATTCACAGCAACCTGGCTACACCTTC
size: NA; J: TRBJ1-4; V: TRBV2; D: NA; CDR3: CASRHRPLREKLFF; DNA: TGTGCCAGCAGACACAGACCTTTGAGAGAAAAACTGTTTTTT
size: NA; J: TRBJ2-1; V: TRBV3-1/TRBV3-2; D: TRBD1; CDR3: CASSRNRGSDEQFF; DNA: TGTGCCAGCAGCCGGAACAGGGGTAGCGATGAGCAGTTCTTC
size: NA; J: TRBJ1-2; V: TRBV5-5; D: NA; CDR3: CANATYGGGYTF; DNA: TGTGCCAACGCCACATACGGGGGGGGCTACACCTTC
size: NA; J: TRBJ2-4; V: TRBV6-1; D: TRBD2; CDR3: CASSEYGRDYKNIQYF; DNA: TGTGCCAGCAGTGAATACGGCCGGGACTATAAAAACATTCAGTACTTC
size: NA; J: TRBJ1-3; V: TRBV29-1; D: NA; CDR3: CSVGGSMNTIYF; DNA: TGCAGCGTGGGAGGGTCTATGAACACCATATATTTT
size: many; J: TRBJ1-1; V: TRBV6-1; D: TRBD1; CDR3: CASSEISDRRAFF; DNA: TGTGCCAGCAGTGAAATCTCGGACAGGAGGGCTTTCTTT
size: NA; J: TRBJ1-2; V: TRBV9; D: TRBD1; CDR3: CASGRGQGTYYGYTF; DNA: TGTGCCAGCGGACGGGGACAGGGAACTTACTATGGCTACACCTTC
size: NA; J: TRBJ1-5; V: TRBV5-4; D: NA; CDR3: CASSLEGTGQPQHF; DNA: TGTGCCAGCAGCTTGGAAGGAACAGGGCAGCCCCAGCATTTT
size: once; J: TRBJ2-7; V: TRBV5-1; D: TRBD1; CDR3: CASSPRQGSDEQYF; DNA: TGCGCCAGCAGCCCCCGACAGGGTAGTGACGAGCAGTACTTC
size: NA; J: TRBJ1-5; V: TRBV2; D: TRBD1; CDR3: CASSETGSNQPQHF; DNA: TGTGCCAGCAGCGAGACAGGGAGCAATCAGCCCCAGCATTTT
size: NA; J: TRBJ1-1; V: TRBV5-4; D: NA; CDR3: CASSRQQNTEAFF; DNA: TGTGCCAGCAGCAGACAGCAGAACACTGAAGCTTTCTTT
size: once; J: TRBJ2-1; V: TRBV12-3/TRBV12-4; D: NA; CDR3: CASSLLGTPFF; DNA: TGTGCCAGCAGTTTATTGGGGACACCGTTCTTC
size: NA; J: TRBJ1-5; V: TRBV19; D: NA; CDR3: CASSIDRQPQHF; DNA: TGTGCCAGTAGTATAGATCGGCAGCCCCAGCATTTT
size: NA; J: TRBJ2-1; V: TRBV6-4; D: NA; CDR3: CASSDSGRNEQFF; DNA: TGTGCCAGCAGTGACTCTGGGAGGAATGAGCAGTTCTTC
size: few; J: TRBJ1-3; V: TRBV2; D: NA; CDR3: CASRGTSGNTIYF; DNA: TGTGCCAGCAGGGGGACATCTGGAAACACCATATATTTT
size: NA; J: TRBJ2-3; V: TRBV3-1/TRBV3-2; D: TRBD2; CDR3: CASRPGLAGFNTQYF; DNA: TGTGCCAGCAGGCCAGGACTAGCGGGGTTTAATACGCAGTATTTT
size: NA; J: TRBJ1-2; V: TRBV24-1; D: NA; CDR3: CATSDPSRGAGYTF; DNA: TGTGCCACCAGTGATCCCTCGCGGGGTGCTGGCTACACCTTC
size: few; J: TRBJ1-1; V: TRBV19; D: NA; CDR3: CASMISGADTEAFF; DNA: TGTGCCAGTATGATAAGTGGGGCTGACACTGAAGCTTTCTTT
size: NA; J: TRBJ1-5; V: TRBV6-5; D: TRBD1; CDR3: CASDRVGNQPQHF; DNA: TGTGCCAGCGACAGGGTTGGCAATCAGCCCCAGCATTTT
size: once; J: TRBJ2-2; V: TRBV30; D: TRBD1; CDR3: CAHRGPNTGELFF; DNA: TGTGCCCACAGGGGACCGAACACCGGGGAGCTGTTTTTT
size: NA; J: TRBJ1-5; V: TRBV5-1; D: NA; CDR3: CASSLWGRGDQPQHF; DNA: TGCGCCAGCAGCTTGTGGGGTCGGGGAGATCAGCCCCAGCATTTT
size: NA; J: TRBJ2-3; V: TRBV4-1; D: TRBD2; CDR3: CASSRIGLDPTDTQYF; DNA: TGCGCCAGCAGCCGAATCGGACTAGATCCGACAGATACGCAGTATTTT
size: NA; J: TRBJ2-1; V: TRBV2; D: NA; CDR3: CASSSGRHEQFF; DNA: TGTGCCAGCAGTTCAGGGCGGCATGAGCAGTTCTTC
size: NA; J: TRBJ1-3; V: TRBV5-1; D: NA; CDR3: CASSLDGSSGNTIYF; DNA: TGCGCCAGCAGCTTAGACGGGTCCTCTGGAAACACCATATATTTT
size: NA; J: TRBJ1-2; V: TRBV27; D: NA; CDR3: CASSLTENYGYTF; DNA: TGTGCCAGCAGTTTGACAGAGAACTATGGCTACACCTTC
size: NA; J: TRBJ2-7; V: TRBV27; D: NA; CDR3: CASRLRGTYEQYF; DNA: TGTGCCAGCAGGTTGCGGGGTACCTACGAGCAGTACTTC
size: once; J: TRBJ2-7; V: TRBV18; D: TRBD2; CDR3: CASSQGVPGGLSYEQYF; DNA: TGTGCCAGCTCGCAGGGTGTGCCGGGAGGCCTCTCCTACGAGCAGTACTTC
size: NA; J: TRBJ1-2; V: TRBV11-2; D: TRBD1; CDR3: CASSPGQDYGYTF; DNA: TGTGCCAGCAGCCCGGGACAGGACTATGGCTACACCTTC
size: NA; J: TRBJ2-2; V: TRBV5-1; D: TRBD1; CDR3: CASTLGTGAPGELFF; DNA: TGCGCCAGCACCCTCGGGACAGGGGCCCCCGGGGAGCTGTTTTTT
size: NA; J: TRBJ1-5; V: TRBV5-1; D: TRBD1; CDR3: CASSLGQGDQPQHF; DNA: TGCGCCAGCAGCCTCGGACAGGGGGATCAGCCCCAGCATTTT
size: once; J: TRBJ1-6; V: TRBV5-1; D: NA; CDR3: CASSFEVPPGSPLHF; DNA: TGCGCCAGCAGCTTTGAAGTACCACCAGGGTCACCCCTCCACTTT
size: NA; J: TRBJ2-1; V: TRBV7-3; D: TRBD2; CDR3: CASSLITSGGEQFF; DNA: TGTGCCAGCAGCTTAATAACTAGCGGGGGTGAGCAGTTCTTC
size: NA; J: TRBJ2-3; V: TRBV28; D: NA; CDR3: CASSGQASTDTQYF; DNA: TGTGCCAGCAGTGGGCAGGCCTCCACAGATACGCAGTATTTT
size: NA; J: TRBJ2-1; V: TRBV11-2; D: NA; CDR3: CASSSLHLEREQFF; DNA: TGTGCCAGCAGCTCACTGCACCTAGAGCGCGAGCAGTTCTTC
size: NA; J: TRBJ1-5; V: TRBV28; D: NA; CDR3: CASRDLSGVDQPQHF; DNA: TGTGCCAGCAGGGACTTATCAGGGGTGGACCAGCCCCAGCATTTT
size: NA; J: TRBJ1-1; V: TRBV6-5; D: NA; CDR3: CASRDFESPFTEAFF; DNA: TGTGCCAGCAGGGACTTCGAAAGTCCGTTTACTGAAGCTTTCTTT
size: NA; J: TRBJ1-4; V: TRBV11-2; D: NA; CDR3: CASTTTAGEEKLFF; DNA: TGTGCCAGCACCACGACGGCGGGGGAGGAAAAACTGTTTTTT
size: once; J: TRBJ1-5; V: TRBV7-6; D: NA; CDR3: CASSLSSGFNQPQHF; DNA: TGTGCCAGCAGCTTATCCTCAGGGTTCAATCAGCCCCAGCATTTT
size: NA; J: TRBJ1-3; V: TRBV28; D: NA; CDR3: CASSPDSPWNTIYF; DNA: TGTGCCAGCAGCCCGGACAGCCCGTGGAACACCATATATTTT
size: NA; J: TRBJ2-7; V: TRBV5-5; D: TRBD2; CDR3: CASSLASGVSYEQYF; DNA: TGTGCCAGCAGCTTGGCTAGCGGGGTATCCTACGAGCAGTACTTC
size: NA; J: TRBJ2-7; V: TRBV28; D: NA; CDR3: CASSQTLSSQYF; DNA: TGTGCCAGCAGTCAGACTCTATCCTCGCAGTACTTC
size: NA; J: TRBJ2-3; V: TRBV11-2; D: NA; CDR3: CASSLDHAAPAPGGWKDTQYF; DNA: TGTGCCAGCAGTTTAGACCACGCGGCACCCGCCCCCGGGGGTTGGAAAGATACGCAGTATTTT
size: NA; J: TRBJ2-5; V: TRBV7-2; D: NA; CDR3: CASSFQWGGETQYF; DNA: TGTGCCAGCAGCTTCCAGTGGGGAGGAGAGACCCAGTACTTC
size: once; J: TRBJ2-1; V: TRBV7-3; D: TRBD2; CDR3: CASSPRTSGSYNEQFF; DNA: TGTGCCAGCAGCCCGCGGACTAGCGGGAGCTACAATGAGCAGTTCTTC